Listed below are T cell receptor beta chains from one sample, sequenced in a study of shared clonotypes between healthy human individuals. The method was immunoSEQ multiplex PCR; TCRdb's version includes in-frame clones alone and lacks a portion of them. The sample holds about 1.4 million clones, more than 95% seen once. Sequenced material: naive CD4+ T cells sorted from blood. Receptors originate from a man between 25 and 39 years old in good health. The CDR3 runs from the conserved cysteine through the conserved F or W. The D gene is left open where the match is weak. A clone size is listed for some rows: how often the clone was seen (once, few, many), or a class if it is expanded.

D gene,J gene,V gene,clone size,CDR3 DNA,CDR3 protein
TRBD1,TRBJ2-1,TRBV6-1,-,TGTGCCAGCAATCTGTTCGGACAGGCTCACAATGAGCAGTTCTTC,CASNLFGQAHNEQFF
-,TRBJ2-7,TRBV28,-,TGTGCCAGCAGTCCCCCCGGACTTCCGACAACTTCCTACGAGCAGTACTTC,CASSPPGLPTTSYEQYF
-,TRBJ2-3,TRBV10-3,-,TGTGCCATCAGTGAGTTTCGGACTTCCCAAAGCACAGATACGCAGTATTTT,CAISEFRTSQSTDTQYF
TRBD1,TRBJ1-2,TRBV9,-,TGTGCCAGCAGCCCCCACGTCCCGGGACAGGGGACCCTCAACTATGGCTACACCTTC,CASSPHVPGQGTLNYGYTF
TRBD2,TRBJ2-3,TRBV9,-,TGTGCCAGCAGCCCCCGACTAGCGGGACTCACAGATACGCAGTATTTT,CASSPRLAGLTDTQYF
-,TRBJ2-5,TRBV6-5,-,TGTGCCAGCAGTTACGTCGGGTGGGGTCAGGGAGAGACCCAGTACTTC,CASSYVGWGQGETQYF
-,TRBJ2-7,TRBV5-1,-,TGCGCCAGCAGCTTGGGGCGAAAATCCGACTACGAGCAGTACTTC,CASSLGRKSDYEQYF
-,TRBJ2-1,TRBV29-1,-,TGCAGCGTAAGACGGGGGAATGAGCAGTTCTTC,CSVRRGNEQFF
-,TRBJ2-7,TRBV21-1,-,TGTGCCAGCTCCGGGACTAGCGGGACCGAAGAGCAGTACTTC,CASSGTSGTEEQYF
-,TRBJ2-7,TRBV2,once,TGTGCCAGCGAGATACCGGGACTGGAGGTCTACGAGCAGTACTTC,CASEIPGLEVYEQYF
-,TRBJ2-1,TRBV5-6,-,TGTGCCAGCAGCTTTTCCGGACTGTCCAATGAGCAGTTCTTC,CASSFSGLSNEQFF
TRBD1,TRBJ1-1,TRBV28,once,TGTGCCAGCAGTTCCGGGACAGGCGGAGCTTTCTTT,CASSSGTGGAFF